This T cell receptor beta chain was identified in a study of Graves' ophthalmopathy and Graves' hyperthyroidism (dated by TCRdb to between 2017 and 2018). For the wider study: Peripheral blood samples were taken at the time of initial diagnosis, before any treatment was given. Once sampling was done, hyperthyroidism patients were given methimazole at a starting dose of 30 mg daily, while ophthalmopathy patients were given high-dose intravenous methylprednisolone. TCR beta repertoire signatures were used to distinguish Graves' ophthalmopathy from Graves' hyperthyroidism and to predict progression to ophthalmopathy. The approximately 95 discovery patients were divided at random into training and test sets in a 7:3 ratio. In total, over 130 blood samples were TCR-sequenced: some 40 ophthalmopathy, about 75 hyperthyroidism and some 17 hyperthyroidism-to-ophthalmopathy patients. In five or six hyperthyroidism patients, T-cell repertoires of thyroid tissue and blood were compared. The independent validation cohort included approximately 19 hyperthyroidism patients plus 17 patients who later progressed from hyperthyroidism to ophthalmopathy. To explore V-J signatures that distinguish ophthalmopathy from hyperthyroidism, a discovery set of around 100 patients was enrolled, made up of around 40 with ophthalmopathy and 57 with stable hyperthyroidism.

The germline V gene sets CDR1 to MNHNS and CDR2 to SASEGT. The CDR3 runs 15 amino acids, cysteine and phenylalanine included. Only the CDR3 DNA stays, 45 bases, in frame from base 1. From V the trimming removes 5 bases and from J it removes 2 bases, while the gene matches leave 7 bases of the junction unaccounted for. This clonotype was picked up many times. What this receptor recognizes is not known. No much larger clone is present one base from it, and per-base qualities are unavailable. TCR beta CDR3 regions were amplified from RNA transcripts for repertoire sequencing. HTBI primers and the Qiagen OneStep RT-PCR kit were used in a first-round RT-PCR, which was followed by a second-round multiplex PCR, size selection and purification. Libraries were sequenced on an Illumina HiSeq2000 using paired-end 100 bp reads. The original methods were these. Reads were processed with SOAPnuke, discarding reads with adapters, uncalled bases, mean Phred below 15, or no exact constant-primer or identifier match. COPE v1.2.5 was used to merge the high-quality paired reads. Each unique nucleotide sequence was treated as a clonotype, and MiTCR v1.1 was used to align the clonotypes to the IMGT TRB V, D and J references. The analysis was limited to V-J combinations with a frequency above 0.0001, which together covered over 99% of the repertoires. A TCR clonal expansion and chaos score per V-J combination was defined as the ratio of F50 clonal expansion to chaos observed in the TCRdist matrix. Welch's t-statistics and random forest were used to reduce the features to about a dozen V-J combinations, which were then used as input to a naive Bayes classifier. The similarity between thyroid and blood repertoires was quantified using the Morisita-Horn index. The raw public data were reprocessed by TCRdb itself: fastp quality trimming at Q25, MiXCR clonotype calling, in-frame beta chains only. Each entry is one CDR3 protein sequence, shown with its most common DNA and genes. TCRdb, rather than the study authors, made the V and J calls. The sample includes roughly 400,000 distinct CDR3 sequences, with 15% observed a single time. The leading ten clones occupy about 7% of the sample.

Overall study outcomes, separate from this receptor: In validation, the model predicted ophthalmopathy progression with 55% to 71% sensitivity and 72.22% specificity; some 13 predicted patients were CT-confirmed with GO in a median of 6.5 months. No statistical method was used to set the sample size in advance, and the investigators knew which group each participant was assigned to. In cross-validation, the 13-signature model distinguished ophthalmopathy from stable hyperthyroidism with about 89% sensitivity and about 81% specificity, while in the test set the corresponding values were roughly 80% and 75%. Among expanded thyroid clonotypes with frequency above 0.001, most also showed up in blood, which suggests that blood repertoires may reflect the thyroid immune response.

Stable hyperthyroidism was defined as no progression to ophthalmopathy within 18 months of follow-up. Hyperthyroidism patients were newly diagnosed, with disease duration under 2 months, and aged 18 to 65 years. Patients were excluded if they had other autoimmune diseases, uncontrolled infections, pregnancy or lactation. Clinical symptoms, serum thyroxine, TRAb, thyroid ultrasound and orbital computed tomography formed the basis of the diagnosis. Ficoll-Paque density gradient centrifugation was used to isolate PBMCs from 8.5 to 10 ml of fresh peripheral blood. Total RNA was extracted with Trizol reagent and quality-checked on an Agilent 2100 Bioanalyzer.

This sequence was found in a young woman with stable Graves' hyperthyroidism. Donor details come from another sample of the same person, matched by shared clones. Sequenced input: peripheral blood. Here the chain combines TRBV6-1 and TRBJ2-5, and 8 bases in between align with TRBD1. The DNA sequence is TGTGCCAGCAGTCAAACAGGGGGACGGCAAGAGACCCAGTACTTC. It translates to CASSQTGGRQETQYF.